This T cell receptor beta chain was sequenced during a study of blood T cell repertoires in COVID-19. Study at large: Researchers got acute and convalescent COVID-19 samples from the United States, Italy and Spain. From T cells, B-cell-depleted T cells, or PBMCs came the material, which was cDNA or gDNA.

Turning to this clone: The junction departs from germline at one end; a sequencing error may be responsible.

Original analysis: Quantification of nucleated cells was approximated via reference gene primer amplification. Assay: immunoSEQ multiplex PCR; the TCRdb copy retains only in-frame clones and omits some. The D gene and trimming were derived from the DNA, and the V and J assignments and clone size from that table. The sample records roughly 180,000 clones, over 70% being singletons. Participants were placed into cohorts based on the clinical history they reported. Specimen: PBMCs or T cells enriched from blood (not recorded which). The receptor's source is a woman aged 45-65 years in a cohort exposed to, infected with or recovered from COVID-19 (not recorded which).

The CDR3: CASSLSVAVPWVVRDF. CDR3 in DNA: TGTGCCAGCAGCTTGTCCGTGGCGGTACCTTGGGTTGTCCGGGACTTC. The chain links TRBV7-2 to TRBJ2-5; D is unresolved. CDR3 length equals 16 residues. The germline V gene encodes CDR1 SGHTA and CDR2 FQGNSA.